The clone carrying this TCR beta chain has just a few counts. Its target is not known. V dropped 6 bases and J dropped 4 bases, with 12 bases sitting between them. Germline V lookup: CDR1 MDHEN, CDR2 SYDVKM. The CDR3 sequence is 13 residues long. On cycle 4 day 1 and cycle 7 day 1, as well as at baseline, blood was sampled. The record originates from a study of OX40 agonist ivuxolimab in advanced cancers. Across the whole study: An agonistic anti-OX40 (CD134) antibody, ivuxolimab, was used to treat the patients. Hepatocellular carcinoma, melanoma, renal cell or head and neck cancer affected the dose-escalation patients. The study, taken as a whole, reports: Among T cells, CD8+ cells averaged more expanded clones than CD4+ cells.

The repertoire was sequenced with immunoSEQ multiplex PCR; TCRdb's copy has only in-frame clones and lacks some. The repertoire holds several thousand clones, 75% to 90% seen once, with around 70% in the top ten. The chain uses TRBV28 and TRBJ1-1; D call uncertain. The sample in question was CD4+ or CD8+ T cells sorted from blood, obtained in a trial of the OX40 agonist ivuxolimab. The clonotype was recovered from an adult with an advanced solid tumor such as melanoma, head and neck, liver or kidney cancer. CDR3 residues: CASSFTMGTEAFF. CDR3 nucleotides: TGTGCCAGCAGCTTTACTATGGGCACTGAAGCTTTCTTT.